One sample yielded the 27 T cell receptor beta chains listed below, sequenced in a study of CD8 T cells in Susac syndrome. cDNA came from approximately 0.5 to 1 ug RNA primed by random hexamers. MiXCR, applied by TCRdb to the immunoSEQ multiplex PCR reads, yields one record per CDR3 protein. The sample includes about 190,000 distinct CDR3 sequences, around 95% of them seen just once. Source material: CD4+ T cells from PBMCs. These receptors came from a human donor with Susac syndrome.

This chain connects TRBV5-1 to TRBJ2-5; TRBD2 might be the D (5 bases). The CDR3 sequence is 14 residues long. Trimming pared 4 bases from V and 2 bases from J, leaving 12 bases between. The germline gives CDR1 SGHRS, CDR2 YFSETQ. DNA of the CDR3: TGCGCCAGCAGCGTGGTAGCGACACAAGAGACCCAGTACTTC. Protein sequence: CASSVVATQETQYF.

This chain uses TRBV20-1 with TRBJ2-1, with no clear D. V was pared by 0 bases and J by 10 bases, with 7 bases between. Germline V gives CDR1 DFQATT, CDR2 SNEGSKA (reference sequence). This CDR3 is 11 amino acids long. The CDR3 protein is CSARDMVEQFF. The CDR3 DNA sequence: TGCAGTGCTAGAGATATGGTGGAGCAGTTCTTC.

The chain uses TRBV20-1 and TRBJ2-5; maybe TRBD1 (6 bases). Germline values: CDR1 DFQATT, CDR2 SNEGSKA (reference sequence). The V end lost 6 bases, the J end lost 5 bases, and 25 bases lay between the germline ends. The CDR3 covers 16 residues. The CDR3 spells CSADPRQAGVRETQYF. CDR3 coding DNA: TGCAGTGCCGACCCCCGACAGGCCGGGGTACGGGAGACCCAGTACTTC.

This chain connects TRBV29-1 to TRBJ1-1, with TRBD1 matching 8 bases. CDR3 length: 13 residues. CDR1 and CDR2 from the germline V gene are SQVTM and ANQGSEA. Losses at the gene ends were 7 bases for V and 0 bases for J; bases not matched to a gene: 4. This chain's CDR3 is CSAVTGVNTEAFF. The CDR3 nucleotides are TGCAGCGCCGTGACAGGGGTGAACACTGAAGCTTTCTTT.

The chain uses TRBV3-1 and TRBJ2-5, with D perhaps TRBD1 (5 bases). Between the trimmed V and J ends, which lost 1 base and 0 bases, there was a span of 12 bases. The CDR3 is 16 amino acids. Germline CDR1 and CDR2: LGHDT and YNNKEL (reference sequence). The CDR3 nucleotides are TGTGCCAGCAGCCAAGTACGACAGTTGTACCAAGAGACCCAGTACTTC. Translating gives CASSQVRQLYQETQYF.

The CDR3 DNA follows: TGTGCCAGCACCGGCAGCGTCTATGGAACTAACTATGGCTACACCTTC. The encoded protein is CASTGSVYGTNYGYTF. The V gene is TRBV12-3 or TRBV12-4, the J gene TRBJ1-2; D not resolved. The CDR3 contains 16 residues. Trimming shortened V by 7 bases and J by 0 bases, and 18 bases separated the two germline ends.

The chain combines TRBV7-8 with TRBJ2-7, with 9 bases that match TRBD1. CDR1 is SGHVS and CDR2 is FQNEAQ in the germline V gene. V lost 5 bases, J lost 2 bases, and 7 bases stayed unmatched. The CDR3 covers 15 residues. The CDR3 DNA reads TGTGCCAGCAGCCCCGGGACAGGGTTACCCTACGAGCAGTACTTC. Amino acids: CASSPGTGLPYEQYF.

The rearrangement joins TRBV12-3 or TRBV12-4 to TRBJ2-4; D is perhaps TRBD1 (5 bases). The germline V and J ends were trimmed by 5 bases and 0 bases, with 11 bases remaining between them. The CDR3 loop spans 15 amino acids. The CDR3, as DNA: TGTGCCAGCAGTCGACAGTCGTTAGCCAAAAACATTCAGTACTTC. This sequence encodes CASSRQSLAKNIQYF.

CDR3 coding DNA: TGCAGTGCTATCCCACCACCCCGAGAGACCCAGTACTTC. Its protein is CSAIPPPRETQYF. The V call is TRBV20-1, the J call TRBJ2-5, with no clear D. Germline-derived CDR1 and CDR2 are DFQATT and SNEGSKA (reference sequence). Trimming cost V 4 bases and J 4 bases, with 13 bases left between them. The CDR3 has 13 amino acids.

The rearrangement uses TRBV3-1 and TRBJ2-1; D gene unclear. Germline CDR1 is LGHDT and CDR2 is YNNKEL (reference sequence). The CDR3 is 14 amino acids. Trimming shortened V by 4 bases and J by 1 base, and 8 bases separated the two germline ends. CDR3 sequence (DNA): TGTGCCAGCAGCCCAGGAAATTCCTACAATGAGCAGTTCTTC. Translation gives CASSPGNSYNEQFF.

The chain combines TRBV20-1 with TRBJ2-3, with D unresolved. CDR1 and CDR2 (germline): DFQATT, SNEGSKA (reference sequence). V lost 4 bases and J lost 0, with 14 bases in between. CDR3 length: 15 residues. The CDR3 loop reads CSAISGATSTDTQYF. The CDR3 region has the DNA TGCAGTGCTATTTCGGGCGCTACTAGCACAGATACGCAGTATTTT.

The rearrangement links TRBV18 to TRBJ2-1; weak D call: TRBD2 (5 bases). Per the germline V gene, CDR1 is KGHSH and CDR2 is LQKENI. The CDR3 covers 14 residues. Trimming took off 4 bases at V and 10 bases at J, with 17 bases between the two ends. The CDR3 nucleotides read TGTGCCAGCTCACTAAGACGGGGAAGTCAGGAGCAGTTCTTC. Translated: CASSLRRGSQEQFF.

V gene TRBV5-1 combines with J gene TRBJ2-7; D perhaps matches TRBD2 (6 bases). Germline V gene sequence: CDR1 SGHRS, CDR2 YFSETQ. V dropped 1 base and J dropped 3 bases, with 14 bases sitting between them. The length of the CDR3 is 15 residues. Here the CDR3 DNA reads TGCGCCAGCAGCTTGTTGGGCGGGACTGACTACGAGCAGTACTTC. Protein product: CASSLLGGTDYEQYF.

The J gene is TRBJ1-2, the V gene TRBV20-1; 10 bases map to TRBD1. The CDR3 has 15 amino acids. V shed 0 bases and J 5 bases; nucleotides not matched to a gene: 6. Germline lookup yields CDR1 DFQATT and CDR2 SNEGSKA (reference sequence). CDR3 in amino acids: CSARDQGTGAYGYTF. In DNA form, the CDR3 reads TGCAGTGCTAGAGATCAAGGGACAGGGGCTTATGGCTACACCTTC.

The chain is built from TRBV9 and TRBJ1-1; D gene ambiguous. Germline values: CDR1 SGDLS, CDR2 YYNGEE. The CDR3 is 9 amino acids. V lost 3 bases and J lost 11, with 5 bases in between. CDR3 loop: CASSGDAFF. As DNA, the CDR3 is TGTGCCAGCAGCGGCGACGCTTTCTTT.

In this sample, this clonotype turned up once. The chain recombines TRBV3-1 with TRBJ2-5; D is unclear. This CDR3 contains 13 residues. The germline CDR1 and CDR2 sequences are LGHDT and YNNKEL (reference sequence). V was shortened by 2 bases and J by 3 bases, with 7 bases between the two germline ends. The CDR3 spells CASSQSREETQYF. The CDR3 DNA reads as TGTGCCAGCAGCCAATCCCGTGAAGAGACCCAGTACTTC.

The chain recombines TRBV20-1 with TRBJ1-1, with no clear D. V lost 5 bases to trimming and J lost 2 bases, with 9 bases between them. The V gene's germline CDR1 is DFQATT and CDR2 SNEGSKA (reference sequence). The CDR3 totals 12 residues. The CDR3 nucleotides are TGCAGTGCTCGGCCAGGTAACACTGAAGCTTTCTTT. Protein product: CSARPGNTEAFF.

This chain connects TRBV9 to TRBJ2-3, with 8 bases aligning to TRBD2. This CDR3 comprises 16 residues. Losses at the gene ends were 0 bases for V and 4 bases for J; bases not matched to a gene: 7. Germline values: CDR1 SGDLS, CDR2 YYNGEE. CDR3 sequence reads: CASSVAAGGGADTQYF. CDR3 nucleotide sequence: TGTGCCAGCAGCGTAGCCGCGGGGGGCGGGGCAGATACGCAGTATTTT.

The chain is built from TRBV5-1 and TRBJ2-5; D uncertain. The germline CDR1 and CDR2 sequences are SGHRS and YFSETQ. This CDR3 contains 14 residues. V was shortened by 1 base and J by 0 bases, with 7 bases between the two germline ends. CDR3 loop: CASSLIANQETQYF. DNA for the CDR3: TGCGCCAGCAGCTTGATAGCAAACCAAGAGACCCAGTACTTC. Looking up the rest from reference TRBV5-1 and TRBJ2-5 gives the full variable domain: KAGVTQTPRYLIKTRGQQVTLSCSPISGHRSVSWYQQTPGQGLQFLFEYFSETQRNKGNFPGRFSGRQFSNSRSEMNVSTLELGDSALYLCASSLIANQETQYFGPGTRLLVL.

CDR3 in amino acids: CASSDGDRGRGTEAFF. The CDR3 nucleotides are TGTGCCAGCAGTGACGGGGACAGGGGGCGGGGCACTGAAGCTTTCTTT. The rearrangement links TRBV2 to TRBJ1-1; 12 nucleotides agree with TRBD1. The CDR3 runs 16 residues. Looked up from germline, CDR1 is SNHLY and CDR2 is FYNNEI. Trimming took 3 bases from V and 4 from J; bases not matched to a gene: 6.

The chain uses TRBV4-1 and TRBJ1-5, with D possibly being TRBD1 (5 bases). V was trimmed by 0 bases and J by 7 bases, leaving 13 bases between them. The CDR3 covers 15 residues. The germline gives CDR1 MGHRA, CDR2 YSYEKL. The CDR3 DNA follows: TGCGCCAGCAGCCAAGATCTACATCGGGACCAGCCCCAGCATTTT. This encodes CASSQDLHRDQPQHF.

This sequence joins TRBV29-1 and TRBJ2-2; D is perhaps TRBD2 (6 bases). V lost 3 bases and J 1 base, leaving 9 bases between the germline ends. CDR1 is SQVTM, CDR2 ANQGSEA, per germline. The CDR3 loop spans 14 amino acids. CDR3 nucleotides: TGCAGCGTTGATCCCGGGGGGAACACCGGGGAGCTGTTTTTT. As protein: CSVDPGGNTGELFF.

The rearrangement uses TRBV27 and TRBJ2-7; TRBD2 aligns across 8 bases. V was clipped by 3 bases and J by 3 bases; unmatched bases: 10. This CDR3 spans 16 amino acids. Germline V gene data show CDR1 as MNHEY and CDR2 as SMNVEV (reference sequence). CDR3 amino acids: CASSFWPSGGFYEQYF. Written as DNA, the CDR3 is TGTGCCAGCAGTTTTTGGCCCAGCGGGGGATTCTACGAGCAGTACTTC.

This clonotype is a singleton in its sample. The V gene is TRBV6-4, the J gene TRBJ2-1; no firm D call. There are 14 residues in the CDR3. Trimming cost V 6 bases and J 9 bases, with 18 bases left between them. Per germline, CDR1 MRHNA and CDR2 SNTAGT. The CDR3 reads CASSRFGSTGEQFF. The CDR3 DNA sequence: TGTGCCAGCAGCCGCTTTGGCTCTACTGGTGAGCAGTTCTTC.

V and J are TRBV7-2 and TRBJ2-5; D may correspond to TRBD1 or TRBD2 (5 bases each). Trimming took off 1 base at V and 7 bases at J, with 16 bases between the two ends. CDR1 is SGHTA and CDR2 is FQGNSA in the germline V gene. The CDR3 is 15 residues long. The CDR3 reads CASSLESGATRTQYF. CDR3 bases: TGTGCCAGCAGCTTAGAGTCCGGGGCCACAAGGACCCAGTACTTC.

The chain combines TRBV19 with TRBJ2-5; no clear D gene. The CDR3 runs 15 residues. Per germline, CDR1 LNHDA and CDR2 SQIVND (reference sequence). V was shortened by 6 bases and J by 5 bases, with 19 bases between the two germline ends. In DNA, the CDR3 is TGTGCCAGTAGCCCCGTGATGTCCCTAAGGGAGACCCAGTACTTC. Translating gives CASSPVMSLRETQYF.

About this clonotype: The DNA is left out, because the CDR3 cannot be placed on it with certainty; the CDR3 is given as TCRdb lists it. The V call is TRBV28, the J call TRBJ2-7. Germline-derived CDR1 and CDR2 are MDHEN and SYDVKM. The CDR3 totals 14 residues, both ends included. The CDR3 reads CASKVLRASYEQYF.